The table lists the clone carrying this TCR beta chain with many counts. The data originate from a study of T cells in Graves' hyperthyroidism and ophthalmopathy. V dropped 7 bases and J dropped 4 bases, with 13 bases sitting between them. The CDR3 is made up of 13 amino acids. Germline V gives CDR1 SGHAT, CDR2 FQNNGV. Amplification of TCR beta CDR3 regions was performed using RNA transcripts as template. HTBI primers were employed in a first-round RT-PCR of the TCR CDR3. TCRdb reprocessed the multiplex PCR reads via MiXCR and lists one record per CDR3 protein. Here the sample spans about 410,000 distinct CDR3 sequences, about 14% being singletons.

Sample: blood. The sequence was obtained from a woman aged 30 to 39 with Graves' ophthalmopathy. The chain employs TRBV11-2 and TRBJ1-1; TRBD1 is a possible D gene (5 bases). The CDR3: CASTSRGVTEAFF. In DNA form, the CDR3 reads TGTGCCAGCACCAGTCGGGGGGTCACTGAAGCTTTCTTT.